Sequencing of this TCR beta chain was carried out in a study of beta chain features in type 1 diabetes. Regarding the study as a whole: Across all four CD4+ subsets, people with type 1 diabetes showed modestly shorter TCRB CDR3s. Any PCR bias toward short templates would affect both groups alike.

With regard to this clone: What it binds is not known.

CD4+ cells of the naive, central memory, regulatory and stem cell-like memory types were sorted via CD45RO/CCR7/CD25/CD127/CD95/CD27. Expressed TCRB transcripts were sequenced after all isolated RNA was converted to cDNA. Only in-frame clones appear in the TCRdb table, and some are missing; sequencing was by immunoSEQ multiplex PCR. The sample has more than 110,000 clones; 6.9% are singletons. The sample was central memory CD4+ T cells from blood. The receptor was isolated from a woman aged 25 to 39 in good health.

The CDR3 DNA is TGTGCCAGCAGCCCTCGTCAGGGAAATGGCTACACCTTC. Its protein is CASSPRQGNGYTF. This chain links TRBV7-2 with TRBJ1-2; weak D call: TRBD1 (5 bases). This CDR3 has 13 amino acids. CDR1 is SGHTA and CDR2 is FQGNSA in the germline V gene. V lost 5 bases, J lost 6 bases, and 13 bases lay in between.